This T cell receptor beta chain is from a study of blood T cells in healthy people across ages. Study-level background: About one barcoded TCR beta cDNA was captured per two T cells.

This clonotype was found many times. Using a J-beta primer mix together with a sample-barcoded 5' primer, a second PCR was run for roughly 7 to 11 cycles. Each cDNA molecule carried a tag from a template-switch adaptor that contained 12 random nucleotides. TCRdb reprocessed the 5' RACE reads with MiXCR, giving one entry per CDR3 protein. The sample includes some 790,000 distinct CDR3 sequences, 29% of them seen just once. The sequenced sample consisted of blood. This receptor was obtained from a woman of 80 years or more in good health.

Here the CDR3 reads CASREQGDNYGYTF. The CDR3 region has the DNA TGTGCCAGCAGAGAACAGGGGGACAACTATGGCTACACCTTC. The chain uses TRBV12-3 or TRBV12-4 and TRBJ1-2; TRBD1 aligns across 8 bases. The V and J ends lost 6 bases and 2 bases, in that order; junction bases with no gene match: 5. The CDR3 runs to 14 residues.